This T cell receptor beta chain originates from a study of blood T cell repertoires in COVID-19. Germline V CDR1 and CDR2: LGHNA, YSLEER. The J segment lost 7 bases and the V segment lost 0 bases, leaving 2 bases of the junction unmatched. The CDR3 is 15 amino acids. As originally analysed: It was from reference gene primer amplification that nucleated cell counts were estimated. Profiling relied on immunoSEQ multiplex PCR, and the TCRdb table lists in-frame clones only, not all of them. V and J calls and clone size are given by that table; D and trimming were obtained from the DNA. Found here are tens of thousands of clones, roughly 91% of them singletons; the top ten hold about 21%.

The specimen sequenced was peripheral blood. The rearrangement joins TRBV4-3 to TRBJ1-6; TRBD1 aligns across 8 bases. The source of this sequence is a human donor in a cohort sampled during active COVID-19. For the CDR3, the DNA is TGCGCCAGCAGCCAAGACAGGGGGCCGAATTCACCCCTCCACTTT. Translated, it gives CASSQDRGPNSPLHF.